This entry is about one T cell receptor beta chain. Its target is not known. Repertoires were generated with immunoSEQ multiplex PCR, while TCRdb's copy carries only in-frame clones and drops some. There are some 140,000 clones in the sample; 85% to 95% occur only once, and roughly 1% lies in the top ten. Autoimmune disease history or systemic immunosuppression led to patients being barred. The entry originates in a study of OX40 agonist ivuxolimab in advanced cancers. The length of the CDR3 is 14 residues. Germline V gene sequence: CDR1 SGHTA, CDR2 FQGNSA. V gave up 0 bases and J gave up 5 bases, with 7 bases separating them. Study results and limitations: Among patients with partial responses at 0.1-3.0 mg/kg, clonal expansion was among the lowest.

The clonotype was recovered from an adult with an advanced solid tumor such as melanoma, head and neck, liver or kidney cancer. Sequencing used CD4+ or CD8+ T cells sorted from blood, obtained in a trial of the OX40 agonist ivuxolimab. The chain carries TRBV7-2 and TRBJ2-2; D remains ambiguous. The CDR3 loop is CASSLARQTGELFF. The CDR3 nucleotides read TGTGCCAGCAGCTTAGCCAGACAAACCGGGGAGCTGTTTTTT.